One and the same sample provided the 3 T cell receptor beta chains below, sequenced in a study of PD-L1 blockade in urothelial cancer. The data were produced by immunoSEQ multiplex PCR, yet TCRdb's version contains in-frame clones alone and is incomplete. The sample consists of about 130,000 clones, roughly 80% of them appearing once. Time point of the sample: pretreatment peripheral blood. The sequences come from PBMCs, collected around atezolizumab (anti-PD-L1) treatment. The receptor set was obtained from a man aged 45-60 years with urothelial cancer.

This clone was picked up a small number of times. The chain carries TRBV10-1 and TRBJ1-6, with 9 positions matching TRBD1. Trimming cost V 4 bases and J 6 bases; bases outside gene matches: 4. Looked up from germline, CDR1 is WNHNN and CDR2 is SYGVQD (reference sequence). This CDR3 contains 15 residues. CDR3 loop: CASSGGTGSNSPLHF. The CDR3, as DNA: TGCGCCAGCAGTGGAGGGACAGGGAGTAATTCACCCCTCCACTTT.

The chain carries TRBV11-2 and TRBJ1-2, with D possibly being TRBD1 (6 bases). The CDR3 is 14 residues long. Trimming cost V 5 bases and J 8 bases, with 18 bases left between them. Germline V gene data show CDR1 as SGHAT and CDR2 as FQNNGV. In DNA, the CDR3 is TGTGCCAGCAGCCCGGGCCAGGGGAGTCGGGGCTACACCTTC. It yields the protein CASSPGQGSRGYTF.

The rearrangement joins TRBV10-3 to TRBJ2-1, with D uncertain. Looked up from germline, CDR1 is ENHRY and CDR2 is SYGVKD. Trimming stripped 4 bases from V and 7 bases from J, with 11 bases between. This CDR3 has 13 amino acids. DNA for the CDR3: TGTGCCATCAGTGCCCTACTCCCGAATGAGCAGTTCTTC. Amino acids: CAISALLPNEQFF.